This TCR beta chain was found in a study of blood T cells in healthy people across ages. The germline CDR1 and CDR2 sequences are MNHEY and SVGEGT. CDR3 length: 15 residues. V lost 7 bases to trimming and J lost 3 bases, with 19 bases between them. The authors ran a second PCR of about 7 to 11 cycles using a sample-barcoded 5' primer and a J-beta primer mix. With 12 random nucleotides, a template-switch adaptor tagged each individual cDNA molecule. Samples each returned at least 3 million CDR3-containing paired-end reads. From the 5' RACE reads, TCRdb called clonotypes with MiXCR, one entry per CDR3 protein. The sample lists about 830,000 distinct CDR3 sequences, about three fifths occurring once.

The clonotype originates from a man aged 25 to 45 in good health. The chain combines TRBV6-2 or TRBV6-3 with TRBJ2-7; D not resolved. Material for sequencing was blood. CDR3 in DNA: TGTGCCAGCAAGAAAGAGCTAGGCAGTTTCTACGAGCAGTACTTC. This sequence encodes CASKKELGSFYEQYF.